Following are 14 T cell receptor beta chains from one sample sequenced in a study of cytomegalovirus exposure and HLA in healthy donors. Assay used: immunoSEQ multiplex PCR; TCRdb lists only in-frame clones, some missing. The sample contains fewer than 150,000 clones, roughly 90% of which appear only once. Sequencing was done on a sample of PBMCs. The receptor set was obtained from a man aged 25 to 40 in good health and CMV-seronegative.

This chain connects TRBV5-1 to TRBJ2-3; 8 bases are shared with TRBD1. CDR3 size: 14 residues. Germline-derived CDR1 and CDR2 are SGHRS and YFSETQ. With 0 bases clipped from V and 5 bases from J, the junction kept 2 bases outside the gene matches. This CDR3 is CASSLVTGGDTQYF. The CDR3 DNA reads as TGCGCCAGCAGCTTGGTTACAGGGGGAGATACGCAGTATTTT.

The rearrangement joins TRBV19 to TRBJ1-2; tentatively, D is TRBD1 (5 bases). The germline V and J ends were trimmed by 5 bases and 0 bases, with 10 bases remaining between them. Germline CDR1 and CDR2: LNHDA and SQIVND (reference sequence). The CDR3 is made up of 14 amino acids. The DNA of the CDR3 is TGTGCCAGTAGTTCAATGACAGCTAACTATGGCTACACCTTC. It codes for CASSSMTANYGYTF. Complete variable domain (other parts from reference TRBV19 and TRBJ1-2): DGGITQSPKYLFRKEGQNVTLSCEQNLNHDAMYWYRQDPGQGLRLIYYSQIVNDFQKGDIAEGYSVSREKKESFPLTVTSAQKNPTAFYLCASSSMTANYGYTFGSGTRLTVV.

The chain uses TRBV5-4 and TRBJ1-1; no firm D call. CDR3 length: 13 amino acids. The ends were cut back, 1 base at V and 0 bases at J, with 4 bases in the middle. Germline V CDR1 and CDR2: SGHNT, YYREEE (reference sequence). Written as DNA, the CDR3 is TGTGCCAGCAGCTTGTCGGTGAACACTGAAGCTTTCTTT. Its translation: CASSLSVNTEAFF.

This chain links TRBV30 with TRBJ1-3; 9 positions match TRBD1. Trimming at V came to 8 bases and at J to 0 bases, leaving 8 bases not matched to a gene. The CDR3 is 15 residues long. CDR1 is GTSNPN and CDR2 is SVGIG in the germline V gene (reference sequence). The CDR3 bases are TGTGCCGGCGAGGACAGGGGATACTCTGGAAACACCATATATTTT. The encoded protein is CAGEDRGYSGNTIYF.

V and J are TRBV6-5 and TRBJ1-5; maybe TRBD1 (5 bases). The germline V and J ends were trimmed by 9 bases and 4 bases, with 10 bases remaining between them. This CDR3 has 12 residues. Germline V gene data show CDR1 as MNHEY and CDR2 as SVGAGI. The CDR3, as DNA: TGTGCCAGTCGGGGACTAAATCAGCCCCAGCATTTT. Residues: CASRGLNQPQHF.

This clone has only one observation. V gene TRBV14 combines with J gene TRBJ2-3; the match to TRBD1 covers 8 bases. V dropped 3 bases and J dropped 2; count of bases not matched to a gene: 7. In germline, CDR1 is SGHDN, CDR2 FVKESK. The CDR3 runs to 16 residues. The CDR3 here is CASSQFQGALTDTQYF. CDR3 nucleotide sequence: TGTGCCAGCAGCCAGTTTCAGGGGGCTCTCACAGATACGCAGTATTTT. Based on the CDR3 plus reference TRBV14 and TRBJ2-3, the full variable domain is EAGVTQFPSHSVIEKGQTVTLRCDPISGHDNLYWYRRVMGKEIKFLLHFVKESKQDESGMPNNRFLAERTGGTYSTLKVQPAELEDSGVYFCASSQFQGALTDTQYFGPGTRLTVL.

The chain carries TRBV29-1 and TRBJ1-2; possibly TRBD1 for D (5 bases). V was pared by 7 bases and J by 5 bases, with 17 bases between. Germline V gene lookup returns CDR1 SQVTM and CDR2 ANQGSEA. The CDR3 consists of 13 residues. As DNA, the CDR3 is TGCAGCGCCGAAACAGGAGAAGTTTATGGCTACACCTTC. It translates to CSAETGEVYGYTF.

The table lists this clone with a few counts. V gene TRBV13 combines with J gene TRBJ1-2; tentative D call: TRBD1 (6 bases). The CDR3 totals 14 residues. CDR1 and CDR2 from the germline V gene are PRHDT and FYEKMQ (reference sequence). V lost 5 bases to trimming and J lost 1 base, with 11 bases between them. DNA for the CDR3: TGTGCCAGCAGCCCCGGACAGTATAACTATGGCTACACCTTC. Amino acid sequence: CASSPGQYNYGYTF.

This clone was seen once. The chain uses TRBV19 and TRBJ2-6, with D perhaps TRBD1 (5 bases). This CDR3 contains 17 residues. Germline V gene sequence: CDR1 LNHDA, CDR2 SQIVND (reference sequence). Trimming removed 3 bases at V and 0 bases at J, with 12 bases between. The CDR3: CASSIRQSYSGANVLTF. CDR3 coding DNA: TGTGCCAGTAGTATCAGACAGAGCTACTCTGGGGCCAACGTCCTGACTTTC.

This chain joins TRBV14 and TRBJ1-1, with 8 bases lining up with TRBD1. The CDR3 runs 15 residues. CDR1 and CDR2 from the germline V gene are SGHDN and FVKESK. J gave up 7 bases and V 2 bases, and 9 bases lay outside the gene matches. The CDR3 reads CASSQSGTGFYEAFF. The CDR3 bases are TGTGCCAGCAGCCAATCCGGGACAGGTTTTTATGAAGCTTTCTTT.

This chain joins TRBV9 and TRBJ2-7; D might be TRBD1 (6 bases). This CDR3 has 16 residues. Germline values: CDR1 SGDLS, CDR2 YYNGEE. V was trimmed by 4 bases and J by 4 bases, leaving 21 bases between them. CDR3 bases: TGTGCCAGCAGCATACAGATGGACAGCCCCCTTTACGAGCAGTACTTC. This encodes CASSIQMDSPLYEQYF. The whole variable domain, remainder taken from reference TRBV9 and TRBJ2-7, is DSGVTQTPKHLITATGQRVTLRCSPRSGDLSVYWYQQSLDQGLQFLIQYYNGEERAKGNILERFSAQQFPDLHSELNLSSLELGDSALYFCASSIQMDSPLYEQYFGPGTRLTVT.

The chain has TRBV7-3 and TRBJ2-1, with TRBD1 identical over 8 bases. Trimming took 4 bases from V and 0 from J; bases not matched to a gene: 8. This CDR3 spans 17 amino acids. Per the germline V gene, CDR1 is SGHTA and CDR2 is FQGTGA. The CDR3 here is CASSSGTGVGSYNEQFF. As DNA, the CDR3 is TGTGCCAGCAGCTCGGGGACAGGAGTCGGCTCCTACAATGAGCAGTTCTTC.

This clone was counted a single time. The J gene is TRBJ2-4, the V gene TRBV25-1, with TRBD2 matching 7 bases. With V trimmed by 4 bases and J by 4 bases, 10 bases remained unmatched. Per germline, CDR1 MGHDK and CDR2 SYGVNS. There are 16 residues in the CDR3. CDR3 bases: TGTGCCAGCAGTGTAACGGGAGGAGTAGGGAAAAACATTCAGTACTTC. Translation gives CASSVTGGVGKNIQYF. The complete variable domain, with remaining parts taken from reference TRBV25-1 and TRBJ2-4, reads EADIYQTPRYLVIGTGKKITLECSQTMGHDKMYWYQQDPGMELHLIHYSYGVNSTEKGDLSSESTVSRIRTEHFPLTLESARPSHTSQYLCASSVTGGVGKNIQYFGAGTRLSVL.

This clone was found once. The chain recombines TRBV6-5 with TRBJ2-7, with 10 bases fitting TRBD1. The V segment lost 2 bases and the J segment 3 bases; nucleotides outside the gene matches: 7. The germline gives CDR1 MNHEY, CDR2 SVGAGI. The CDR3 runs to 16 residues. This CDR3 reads CASSYKTGGEFYEQYF. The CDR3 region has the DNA TGTGCCAGCAGTTACAAGACAGGGGGCGAGTTCTACGAGCAGTACTTC.